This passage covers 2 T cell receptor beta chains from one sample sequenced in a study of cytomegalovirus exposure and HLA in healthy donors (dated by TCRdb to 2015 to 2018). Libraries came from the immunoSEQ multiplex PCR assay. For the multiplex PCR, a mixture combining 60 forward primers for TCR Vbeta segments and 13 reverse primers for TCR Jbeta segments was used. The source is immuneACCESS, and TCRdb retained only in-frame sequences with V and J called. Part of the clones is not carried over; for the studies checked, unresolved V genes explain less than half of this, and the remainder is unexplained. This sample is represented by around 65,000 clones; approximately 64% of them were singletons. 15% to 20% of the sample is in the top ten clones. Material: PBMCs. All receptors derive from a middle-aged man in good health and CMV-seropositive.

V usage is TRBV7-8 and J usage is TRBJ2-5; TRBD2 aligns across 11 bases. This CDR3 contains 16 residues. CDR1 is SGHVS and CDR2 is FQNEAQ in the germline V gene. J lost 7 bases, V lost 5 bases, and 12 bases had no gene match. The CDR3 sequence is CASSQLTSGVSGTQYF. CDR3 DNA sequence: TGTGCCAGCAGCCAACTGACTAGCGGGGTATCGGGGACCCAGTACTTC.

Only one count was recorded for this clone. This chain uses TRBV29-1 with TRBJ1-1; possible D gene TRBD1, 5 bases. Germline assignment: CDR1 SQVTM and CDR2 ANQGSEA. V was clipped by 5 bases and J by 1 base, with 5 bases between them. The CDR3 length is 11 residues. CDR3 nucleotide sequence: TGCAGCGTTAGGGGGAACACTGAAGCTTTCTTT. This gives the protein CSVRGNTEAFF.